What follows are 13 T cell receptor beta chains derived from one specimen sequenced in a study of spatial heterogeneity in lung cancer. TCRdb fed the 5' RACE reads into MiXCR, producing one record per CDR3 protein. The table records approximately 110,000 distinct CDR3 sequences, approximately 11% of them present only once. Indicated time point: blood at routine non-recurrence follow-up after resection. This sample comprised PBMCs, obtained at follow-up. Receptors originate from a female donor with early-stage non-small cell lung cancer.

Many counts were recorded for this clonotype. In nucleotides, the CDR3 is TGTGCCTGGAGCGGCGCAGATACGCAGTATTTT. This sequence encodes CAWSGADTQYF. The genes are TRBV30 and TRBJ2-3; D gene uncertain. Germline V gene data show CDR1 as GTSNPN and CDR2 as SVGIG (reference sequence). V was clipped by 3 bases and J by 4 bases, with 5 bases between them. There are 11 residues in the CDR3.

This clonotype appeared a few times. The chain employs TRBV5-1 and TRBJ2-1, with D perhaps matching TRBD2 (6 bases). Germline-derived CDR1 and CDR2 are SGHRS and YFSETQ. The V and J ends lost 3 bases and 7 bases respectively, with 17 bases between them. This CDR3 has 15 residues. The chain's CDR3 is CASSWRSGDGNEQFF. The CDR3 DNA is TGCGCCAGCAGCTGGCGGTCGGGGGACGGGAATGAGCAGTTCTTC.

This clonotype was counted a few times. The chain employs TRBV3-1 and TRBJ2-1, with 9 bases fitting TRBD2. V gave up 0 bases and J gave up 6 bases; unmatched junction bases: 9. The CDR3 covers 17 residues. Per the germline V gene, CDR1 is LGHDT and CDR2 is YNNKEL (reference sequence). The CDR3 region has the DNA TGTGCCAGCAGCCAAGACCCGGGCGGGAGGGCCTTCAATGAGCAGTTCTTC. Translating it yields CASSQDPGGRAFNEQFF.

This chain's CDR3 is CASTMGTQYNEQFF. The CDR3 DNA sequence: TGTGCCAGCACCATGGGGACGCAATACAATGAGCAGTTCTTC. This chain uses TRBV12-3 or TRBV12-4 with TRBJ2-1; the D gene could be TRBD1 or TRBD2 (5 bases each). The CDR3 runs 14 residues. V was trimmed by 7 bases and J by 4 bases, leaving 14 bases between them.

This clonotype was picked up a small number of times. V gene TRBV6-1 combines with J gene TRBJ2-5; 8 nucleotides line up with TRBD1. CDR1 and CDR2 from the germline V gene are MNHNS and SASEGT. There are 14 residues in the CDR3. J lost 5 bases, V lost 3 bases, and 5 bases had no gene match. CDR3 protein: CASSDPRGQETQYF. The DNA of the CDR3 is TGTGCCAGCAGTGACCCCAGGGGGCAGGAGACCCAGTACTTC.

The chain links TRBV27 to TRBJ2-2; D may be TRBD2 (5 bases). V was pared by 2 bases and J by 3 bases, with 10 bases between. The CDR3 runs 15 residues. Per germline, CDR1 MNHEY and CDR2 SMNVEV (reference sequence). The CDR3 region is CASSLRGRDTGELFF. CDR3 nucleotide sequence: TGTGCCAGCAGTTTACGGGGAAGGGACACCGGGGAGCTGTTTTTT.

The chain has TRBV27 and TRBJ2-2; D possibly corresponds to TRBD2 (6 bases). The ends were cut back, 5 bases at V and 1 base at J, with 8 bases in the middle. The CDR3 consists of 14 residues. Germline assignment: CDR1 MNHEY and CDR2 SMNVEV (reference sequence). In DNA, the CDR3 is TGTGCCAGCAGTGAGGGACTGAACACCGGGGAGCTGTTTTTT. Residues: CASSEGLNTGELFF.

This clonotype was detected a few times. V is TRBV12-3 or TRBV12-4 and J is TRBJ2-2, with D possibly being TRBD2 (6 bases). Trimming pared 7 bases from V and 4 bases from J, leaving 10 bases between. The CDR3 runs to 13 residues. The CDR3 here is CASTRDFTGELFF. The DNA of the CDR3 is TGTGCCAGCACCAGGGACTTCACCGGGGAGCTGTTTTTT.

The chain joins TRBV29-1 to TRBJ1-1; 8 bases match TRBD1. The V gene's germline CDR1 is SQVTM and CDR2 ANQGSEA. This CDR3 has 12 amino acids. V dropped 4 bases and J dropped 12; count of bases not matched to a gene: 10. The DNA of the CDR3 is TGCAGCGTTGCCGACAGGGGAATTCCATCTTTCTTT. This translates into CSVADRGIPSFF.

This clonotype appeared a few times. The chain couples TRBV6-1 to TRBJ2-7; 9 bases fit TRBD1. The CDR3 contains 18 residues. The germline CDR1 and CDR2 sequences are MNHNS and SASEGT. V lost 0 bases and J lost 1; bases outside the gene matches: 10. The CDR3 nucleotides are TGTGCCAGCAGTGAAGCTTGGGGGCTCGGGACAGGGTCCTACGAGCAGTACTTC. Translation gives CASSEAWGLGTGSYEQYF.

The genes are TRBV3-1 and TRBJ2-3; D is unresolved. The CDR3 covers 14 residues. V dropped 3 bases and J dropped 0 bases, with 7 bases sitting between them. The V gene's germline CDR1 is LGHDT and CDR2 YNNKEL (reference sequence). The CDR3 sequence is CASSHGRSTDTQYF. The DNA of the CDR3 is TGTGCCAGCAGCCACGGCCGTAGCACAGATACGCAGTATTTT.

This clonotype was detected many times. The V and J genes are TRBV27 and TRBJ2-1, with 7 bases identical to TRBD2. CDR1 and CDR2 from the germline V gene are MNHEY and SMNVEV (reference sequence). V lost 4 bases and J lost 6; bases outside the gene matches: 0. CDR3 length equals 12 residues. The CDR3 coding sequence is TGTGCCAGCAGTTGGGGGGGCAATGAGCAGTTCTTC. Residues: CASSWGGNEQFF.

The J gene is TRBJ2-7, the V gene TRBV18, with D tentatively TRBD2 (5 bases). Germline-derived CDR1 and CDR2 are KGHSH and LQKENI. V lost 0 bases and J lost 5, with 8 bases in between. The CDR3 consists of 13 residues. In DNA, the CDR3 is TGTGCCAGCTCACCACCGTCGGGGAACGAGCAGTACTTC. Amino acids: CASSPPSGNEQYF.